The 24 T cell receptor beta chains below were found in one sample sequenced in a study of T cells after yellow fever vaccination. Each CDR3 protein is one row after TCRdb ran MiXCR on the 5' RACE reads. Among around 260,000 distinct CDR3 sequences, around 4.9% were seen once, and the ten largest hold approximately 3.5%. The sample in question was CD4+ T cells sorted from PBMCs, obtained on the day of the yellow fever booster vaccination. The receptors stem from a man aged 18 to 30 who received the YFV17D yellow fever vaccine.

This clonotype was picked up many times. J is TRBJ2-2 and V is TRBV5-1; perhaps TRBD2 as D (5 bases). Trimming shortened V by 0 bases and J by 0 bases, and 9 bases separated the two germline ends. This CDR3 spans 16 amino acids. Germline V gene data show CDR1 as SGHRS and CDR2 as YFSETQ. The CDR3 here is CASSLVASSNTGELFF. The CDR3 DNA reads TGCGCCAGCAGCTTGGTGGCTAGCTCGAACACCGGGGAGCTGTTTTTT. Looking up the rest from reference TRBV5-1 and TRBJ2-2 gives the full variable domain: KAGVTQTPRYLIKTRGQQVTLSCSPISGHRSVSWYQQTPGQGLQFLFEYFSETQRNKGNFPGRFSGRQFSNSRSEMNVSTLELGDSALYLCASSLVASSNTGELFFGEGSRLTVL.

The chain has TRBV27 and TRBJ2-3; TRBD1 aligns across 10 bases. The germline V gene has CDR1 MNHEY and CDR2 SMNVEV (reference sequence). The CDR3 is 16 residues long. The trim removed 5 bases at V and 4 bases at J, leaving 9 bases unmatched. CDR3 protein: CASSPWDRGHPDTQYF. CDR3 nucleotides: TGTGCCAGCAGTCCCTGGGACAGGGGCCACCCAGATACGCAGTATTTT.

This clonotype was detected a few times. The V call is TRBV6-5, the J call TRBJ1-1; D is unresolved. Germline values: CDR1 MNHEY, CDR2 SVGAGI. The germline V and J ends were trimmed by 0 bases and 0 bases, with 8 bases remaining between them. The CDR3 extends over 15 amino acids. CDR3 DNA: TGTGCCAGCAGTTACTCGTTGGAGATGAACACTGAAGCTTTCTTT. Its translation is CASSYSLEMNTEAFF.

This clonotype was found many times. The chain employs TRBV5-1 and TRBJ1-5; TRBD1 is a possible D gene (5 bases). The CDR3 totals 14 residues. The germline CDR1 and CDR2 sequences are SGHRS and YFSETQ. V lost 0 bases to trimming and J lost 5 bases, with 9 bases between them. In DNA, the CDR3 is TGCGCCAGCAGCTTGGGGGACTTAGATCAGCCCCAGCATTTT. Its protein product is CASSLGDLDQPQHF.

The chain links TRBV20-1 to TRBJ1-2; 10 bases are a match to TRBD1. CDR3 length: 13 residues. The J segment lost 8 bases and the V segment lost 5 bases, leaving 8 bases of the junction unmatched. The germline gives CDR1 DFQATT, CDR2 SNEGSKA (reference sequence). The CDR3 DNA reads TGCAGTGCTCTCCGGGGGACAGGGGACGGCTACACCTTC. It yields the protein CSALRGTGDGYTF.

Only a few counts were recorded for this clonotype. V gene TRBV6-6 combines with J gene TRBJ2-7; 7 bases line up with TRBD1. V was pared by 6 bases and J by 2 bases, with 4 bases of the junction left unmatched. Germline CDR1 is MNHNY and CDR2 is SVGAGI (reference sequence). The CDR3 runs 13 residues. The CDR3 reads CASRSTGPYEQYF. The CDR3 region has the DNA TGTGCCAGCAGATCGACAGGGCCCTACGAGCAGTACTTC.

This clonotype was detected only a few times. The chain has TRBV10-3 and TRBJ1-6, with TRBD1 identical over 7 bases. The CDR3 consists of 14 residues. Losses at the gene ends were 3 bases for V and 8 bases for J; bases not matched to a gene: 4. Germline-derived CDR1 and CDR2 are ENHRY and SYGVKD. CDR3 protein: CAISDRGEDSPLHF. The CDR3 DNA sequence: TGTGCCATCAGTGACAGGGGGGAGGATTCACCCCTCCACTTT.

This clonotype was detected only a few times. This sequence joins TRBV9 and TRBJ1-2; no clear D. Between the trimmed V and J ends, which lost 0 bases and 7 bases, there was a span of 13 bases. Per germline, CDR1 SGDLS and CDR2 YYNGEE. CDR3 length equals 14 residues. CDR3 amino acids: CASSVATASGGYTF. The DNA of the CDR3 is TGTGCCAGCAGCGTAGCTACGGCGTCGGGTGGCTACACCTTC.

This clonotype was seen a few times. The V gene is TRBV5-1, the J gene TRBJ2-3; D is possibly TRBD1 or TRBD2 (5 bases each). The ends were cut back, 0 bases at V and 2 bases at J, with 13 bases in the middle. The CDR3 is 16 residues long. Germline V gene data show CDR1 as SGHRS and CDR2 as YFSETQ. This chain's CDR3 is CASSLGDAPITDTQYF. The CDR3 region has the DNA TGCGCCAGCAGCTTGGGGGACGCCCCCATCACAGATACGCAGTATTTT.

As to this clonotype: A clone one base away is much larger, so this may be a read error. This chain joins TRBV7-2 and TRBJ2-3, with a tentative D call TRBD2 (6 bases). The CDR3 consists of 14 residues. Germline CDR1 and CDR2: SGHTA and FQGNSA. V dropped 8 bases and J dropped 6 bases, with 18 bases sitting between them. For the CDR3, the DNA is TGTGCCAGCCGCCCCGTCATTCGGGGGGATACGCAGTATTTT. Translation: CASRPVIRGDTQYF.

The rearrangement joins TRBV6-2 or TRBV6-3 to TRBJ2-1, with D perhaps matching TRBD1 (6 bases). Germline CDR1 and CDR2: MNHEY and SVGEGT. With 6 bases removed from V and 6 bases from J, the gap between germline ends came to 18 bases. The CDR3 runs to 15 residues. CDR3 DNA sequence: TGTGCCAGCAGACCCCGGACAGAGATTCGCAATGAGCAGTTCTTC. Translating it yields CASRPRTEIRNEQFF.

This clonotype was detected ten times or more. The chain employs TRBV5-1 and TRBJ1-3; 7 bases match TRBD1. From germline, CDR1 is SGHRS and CDR2 YFSETQ. The CDR3 is 16 residues long. After removal of 0 bases from V and 2 bases from J, the junction contained 5 bases not matched to a gene. CDR3: CASSLGTGGTGNTIYF. CDR3 sequence (DNA): TGCGCCAGCAGCTTGGGGACAGGAGGGACTGGAAACACCATATATTTT.

J is TRBJ2-6 and V is TRBV15, with D perhaps TRBD1 or TRBD2 (5 bases each). V shed 4 bases and J shed 2 bases, with 12 bases lying between them. In germline, CDR1 is LNHNV, CDR2 YYDKDF (reference sequence). The CDR3 loop spans 16 amino acids. CDR3 in amino acids: CATSISGLPGANVLTF. The CDR3 DNA sequence: TGTGCCACCAGCATATCGGGGCTCCCTGGGGCCAACGTCCTGACTTTC.

This clonotype was found many times. The V and J genes are TRBV4-1 and TRBJ2-4; D is uncertain. The CDR3 has 16 residues. Trimming removed 1 base at V and 1 base at J, with 11 bases between. The germline CDR1 and CDR2 sequences are MGHRA and YSYEKL. The CDR3 DNA sequence: TGCGCCAGCAGCCAAGGAACCATAGGGGCCAAAAACATTCAGTACTTC. It specifies CASSQGTIGAKNIQYF.

This clonotype was counted at least ten times. The chain has TRBV7-8 and TRBJ2-3, with TRBD2 as a possible D gene (6 bases). The V and J ends lost 4 bases and 5 bases respectively, with 16 bases between them. Germline loops: CDR1 SGHVS, CDR2 FQNEAQ. This CDR3 spans 15 amino acids. The chain's CDR3 is CASSSQALGGDTQYF. DNA of the CDR3: TGTGCCAGCAGCTCGCAGGCGCTGGGGGGAGATACGCAGTATTTT.

This chain links TRBV7-2 with TRBJ2-3; D uncertain. Germline lookup yields CDR1 SGHTA and CDR2 FQGNSA. The CDR3 is 14 residues long. V was trimmed by 3 bases and J by 3 bases, leaving 10 bases between them. CDR3 nucleotide sequence: TGTGCCAGCAGCTTTGGCGGAGAAACAGATACGCAGTATTTT. This translates into CASSFGGETDTQYF.

This clonotype appeared many times. This rearrangement joins TRBV7-9 to TRBJ2-1; 9 nucleotides line up with TRBD2. The CDR3 consists of 13 residues. Germline V lookup: CDR1 SEHNR, CDR2 FQNEAQ (reference sequence). J was trimmed by 9 bases and V by 1 base; bases with no gene match: 1. The CDR3 sequence: CASSLVAGVEQFF. As DNA, the CDR3 is TGTGCCAGCAGCTTAGTAGCGGGGGTTGAGCAGTTCTTC. The complete variable domain, with remaining parts taken from reference TRBV7-9 and TRBJ2-1, reads DTGVSQNPRHKITKRGQNVTFRCDPISEHNRLYWYRQTLGQGPEFLTYFQNEAQLEKSRLLSDRFSAERPKGSFSTLEIQRTEQGDSAMYLCASSLVAGVEQFFGPGTRLTVL.

This clonotype was counted many times. The chain links TRBV7-9 to TRBJ1-3, with D unresolved. The CDR3 runs to 12 residues. Germline CDR1 and CDR2: SEHNR and FQNEAQ (reference sequence). Trimming stripped 3 bases from V and 4 bases from J, with 4 bases between. The CDR3 sequence is CASSLKGNTIYF. In DNA, the CDR3 is TGTGCCAGCAGCTTGAAGGGAAACACCATATATTTT. The full variable domain, in which reference TRBV7-9 and TRBJ1-3 provide the parts outside the CDR3, is DTGVSQNPRHKITKRGQNVTFRCDPISEHNRLYWYRQTLGQGPEFLTYFQNEAQLEKSRLLSDRFSAERPKGSFSTLEIQRTEQGDSAMYLCASSLKGNTIYFGEGSWLTVV.

Only a few counts were recorded for this clonotype. The CDR3 loop is CASSSRDRRRGEQYF. CDR3 DNA: TGTGCCAGCAGCTCCCGGGACCGCCGTCGGGGCGAGCAGTACTTC. The chain joins TRBV7-8 to TRBJ2-7; D is perhaps TRBD1 or TRBD2 (5 bases each). CDR1 is SGHVS, CDR2 FQNEAQ, per germline. The CDR3 loop spans 15 amino acids. Trimming pared 4 bases from V and 6 bases from J, leaving 19 bases between. The full variable domain, in which reference TRBV7-8 and TRBJ2-7 provide the parts outside the CDR3, is GAGVSQSPRYKVAKRGQDVALRCDPISGHVSLFWYQQALGQGPEFLTYFQNEAQLDKSGLPSDRFFAERPEGSVSTLKIQRTQQEDSAVYLCASSSRDRRRGEQYFGPGTRLTVT.

This clonotype was seen at least ten times. This rearrangement joins TRBV20-1 to TRBJ2-3; 7 bases line up with TRBD1. The V gene's germline CDR1 is DFQATT and CDR2 SNEGSKA (reference sequence). V was clipped by 2 bases and J by 3 bases; unmatched bases: 8. The CDR3 is 15 amino acids. CDR3 in DNA: TGCAGTGCTAGATTGGACCAGGGGGAGACAGATACGCAGTATTTT. Its protein is CSARLDQGETDTQYF.

The V call is TRBV12-3 or TRBV12-4, the J call TRBJ2-5, with TRBD1 as a possible D gene (5 bases). This CDR3 is 14 amino acids long. Trimming left V 4 bases short and J 2 bases short, with 11 bases between. The DNA for the CDR3 is TGTGCCAGCAGTTCCCAGGGCGTTCAAGAGACCCAGTACTTC. Protein sequence: CASSSQGVQETQYF.

This clonotype was picked up a small number of times. This rearrangement joins TRBV24-1 to TRBJ2-2; 9 nucleotides line up with TRBD1. Germline CDR1 is KGHDR and CDR2 is SFDVKD. CDR3 length: 17 residues. Trimming at V came to 3 bases and at J to 6 bases, leaving 10 bases not matched to a gene. The CDR3 nucleotides are TGTGCCACCAGTGATACCGGGACAGGGAGTTTCGCCGGGGAGCTGTTTTTT. Its translation is CATSDTGTGSFAGELFF.

The chain recombines TRBV5-4 with TRBJ2-3; D is unclear. The CDR3 consists of 14 residues. V dropped 1 base and J dropped 5 bases, with 11 bases sitting between them. CDR1 SGHNT and CDR2 YYREEE come from the germline V gene (reference sequence). The CDR3 protein is CASSLSLSGDTQYF. DNA of the CDR3: TGTGCCAGCAGCTTGAGTCTCTCGGGAGATACGCAGTATTTT.

This chain joins TRBV18 and TRBJ1-3; D gene uncertain. Germline V gene data show CDR1 as KGHSH and CDR2 as LQKENI. This CDR3 spans 13 amino acids. V dropped 4 bases and J dropped 6 bases, with 10 bases sitting between them. The CDR3 nucleotides are TGTGCCAGCTCACTTGACCGGGTAAACACCATATATTTT. It translates to CASSLDRVNTIYF.